Below are 23 T cell receptor beta chains sequenced from a single sample in a study of lymphopenia after photon versus proton radiotherapy. Generated by immunoSEQ multiplex PCR, the TCRdb table keeps only in-frame clones and is missing some. The table includes 68,000 or so clones, about nine tenths detected once. The sample was peripheral blood, taken from a patient treated with photon-based radiotherapy. The source is a woman in her seventies with pancreatic cancer.

The genes are TRBV5-6 and TRBJ1-5; perhaps TRBD1 as D (6 bases). The CDR3 loop spans 15 amino acids. V lost 0 bases and J lost 9, with 16 bases in between. Germline CDR1 and CDR2: SGHDT and YYEEEE. CDR3 residues: CASSLGSGAEGPQHF. The CDR3 nucleotides are TGTGCCAGCAGCTTGGGCTCAGGGGCAGAGGGGCCCCAGCATTTT.

V gene TRBV6-7 combines with J gene TRBJ2-3, with a possible D match to TRBD1 (5 bases). TRBV6-7 is marked as an open reading frame, function uncertain. The CDR3 contains 17 residues. V was trimmed by 0 bases and J by 4 bases, leaving 17 bases between them. Here the CDR3 DNA reads TGTGCCAGCAGTTACTCCCCCAGTGAGGCAGGGCCAGATACGCAGTATTTT. Amino acids: CASSYSPSEAGPDTQYF.

DNA of the CDR3: TGTGCCAGCAGTTTAGGGGACGGCTACGAGCAGTACTTC. Its protein is CASSLGDGYEQYF. The chain recombines TRBV28 with TRBJ2-7; the D gene could be TRBD1 or TRBD2 (5 bases each). The V end lost 2 bases, the J end lost 3 bases, and 8 bases lay between the germline ends. CDR3 length: 13 residues. CDR1 is MDHEN, CDR2 SYDVKM, per germline.

The chain recombines TRBV4-3 with TRBJ2-1; 8 bases match TRBD1. The V segment lost 1 base and the J segment 5 bases; nucleotides outside the gene matches: 4. CDR1 and CDR2 (germline): LGHNA, YSLEER. The CDR3 spans 15 residues. The chain's CDR3 is CASSQGTGIHNEQFF. The CDR3 coding sequence is TGCGCCAGCAGCCAAGGGACAGGGATCCACAATGAGCAGTTCTTC.

V is TRBV7-2 and J is TRBJ2-1; 12 bases line up with TRBD2. Germline V lookup: CDR1 SGHTA, CDR2 FQGNSA. This CDR3 spans 19 amino acids. V shed 1 base and J 0 bases; nucleotides not matched to a gene: 7. CDR3 in amino acids: CASSLEGLAGTRSYNEQFF. The CDR3 DNA is TGTGCCAGCAGCTTAGAAGGACTAGCGGGAACCCGCTCCTACAATGAGCAGTTCTTC.

CDR3 loop: CASSVELHLNTGELFF. DNA for the CDR3: TGTGCCAGCAGCGTGGAATTACATCTGAACACCGGGGAGCTGTTTTTT. V and J are TRBV9 and TRBJ2-2; D is undetermined. Germline V lookup: CDR1 SGDLS, CDR2 YYNGEE. The V end lost 2 bases, the J end lost 1 base, and 12 bases lay between the germline ends. The length of the CDR3 is 16 residues.

The rearrangement uses TRBV19 and TRBJ1-1; 9 nucleotides agree with TRBD1. From germline, CDR1 is LNHDA and CDR2 SQIVND (reference sequence). V dropped 2 bases and J dropped 5; count of bases not matched to a gene: 9. This CDR3 contains 16 residues. The chain's CDR3 is CASSIRDRAFGTEAFF. CDR3 bases: TGTGCCAGTAGTATACGGGACAGGGCTTTTGGTACTGAAGCTTTCTTT.

The rearrangement joins TRBV19 to TRBJ1-1; 7 bases line up with TRBD1. CDR3 length equals 18 residues. In germline, CDR1 is LNHDA, CDR2 SQIVND (reference sequence). Unmatched junction bases numbered 16, after V lost 5 bases and J lost 1 base. In DNA, the CDR3 is TGTGCCAGTAGTTCGACAGGGTCCGCGTTTCAACGGAACACTGAAGCTTTCTTT. Residues: CASSSTGSAFQRNTEAFF.

This clone appeared a few times. The rearrangement uses TRBV15 and TRBJ2-2; D possibly uses TRBD1 or TRBD2 (5 bases each). CDR1 and CDR2 from the germline V gene are LNHNV and YYDKDF (reference sequence). The CDR3 contains 16 residues. V was trimmed by 7 bases and J by 0 bases, leaving 15 bases between them. The DNA for the CDR3 is TGTGCCACCAAGGCCCCCGGGACGGCGAACACCGGGGAGCTGTTTTTT. This gives the protein CATKAPGTANTGELFF.

The genes are TRBV9 and TRBJ1-1; D is uncertain. The CDR3 has 13 residues. Between the trimmed V and J ends, which lost 3 bases and 4 bases, there was a span of 10 bases. The germline CDR1 and CDR2 sequences are SGDLS and YYNGEE. CDR3 loop: CASSAVGSTEAFF. In DNA form, the CDR3 reads TGTGCCAGCAGCGCAGTGGGGAGCACTGAAGCTTTCTTT.

The chain is built from TRBV28 and TRBJ2-7; TRBD1 aligns across 7 bases. The V and J ends lost 6 bases and 2 bases, in that order; junction bases with no gene match: 4. The CDR3 length is 13 residues. Germline V lookup: CDR1 MDHEN, CDR2 SYDVKM. CDR3: CASRPTGPYEQYF. CDR3 in DNA: TGTGCCAGCAGACCGACAGGGCCCTACGAGCAGTACTTC.

The chain carries TRBV5-5 and TRBJ1-1; D unresolved. CDR3 length equals 15 residues. Germline values: CDR1 SGHKS, CDR2 YYEKEE (reference sequence). V was shortened by 0 bases and J by 8 bases, with 17 bases between the two germline ends. CDR3: CASSLGLGIGPEAFF. CDR3 in DNA: TGTGCCAGCAGCTTGGGTTTGGGGATCGGGCCAGAAGCTTTCTTT.

This clone showed up just a few times. The genes are TRBV2 and TRBJ1-4, with D possibly TRBD1 on 6 matching bases. The V and J ends lost 7 bases and 7 bases respectively, with 13 bases between them. The CDR3 extends over 13 amino acids. Per germline, CDR1 SNHLY and CDR2 FYNNEI. In DNA form, the CDR3 reads TGTGCCAGCAATACAGGGCAGGCTGAAAAACTGTTTTTT. Protein product: CASNTGQAEKLFF.

This clone has a single count. This chain uses TRBV11-2 with TRBJ2-7; D might be TRBD1 or TRBD2, each matching 5 bases. V lost 1 base and J lost 2, with 18 bases in between. This CDR3 is 17 amino acids long. CDR1 is SGHAT and CDR2 is FQNNGV in the germline V gene. This CDR3 is CASSLGGVRGPPYEQYF. DNA for the CDR3: TGTGCCAGCAGCTTAGGGGGCGTGAGGGGTCCTCCCTACGAGCAGTACTTC.

The chain employs TRBV13 and TRBJ2-7; D gene ambiguous. The V and J ends lost 4 bases and 0 bases respectively, with 1 base between them. CDR3 length: 11 residues. Per germline, CDR1 PRHDT and CDR2 FYEKMQ (reference sequence). The CDR3 DNA reads as TGTGCCAGCAGCTCCTCCTACGAGCAGTACTTC. This gives the protein CASSSSYEQYF.

The chain links TRBV9 to TRBJ2-7; D is ambiguous. Germline CDR1 is SGDLS and CDR2 is YYNGEE. The CDR3 runs 14 residues. Trimming took 0 bases from V and 2 from J, leaving 9 bases between them. CDR3 sequence reads: CASSVDSETYEQYF. As DNA, the CDR3 is TGTGCCAGCAGCGTAGATTCGGAAACCTACGAGCAGTACTTC. Using reference TRBV9 and TRBJ2-7 for the parts outside the CDR3, the full variable domain is DSGVTQTPKHLITATGQRVTLRCSPRSGDLSVYWYQQSLDQGLQFLIQYYNGEERAKGNILERFSAQQFPDLHSELNLSSLELGDSALYFCASSVDSETYEQYFGPGTRLTVT.

The chain combines TRBV18 with TRBJ2-5, with 7 bases fitting TRBD2. V lost 1 base to trimming and J lost 4 bases; unmatched junction nucleotides: 6. Looked up from germline, CDR1 is KGHSH and CDR2 is LQKENI. CDR3 size: 15 residues. The CDR3 bases are TGTGCCAGCTCACCACGGGACTACGGGGTAGAGACCCAGTACTTC. The encoded protein is CASSPRDYGVETQYF.

The CDR3 bases are TGCAGCGTGACCGGGACTAGCGGCCAAGAGACCCAGTACTTC. Residues: CSVTGTSGQETQYF. This rearrangement joins TRBV29-1 to TRBJ2-5, with 11 bases matching TRBD2. Germline V gene lookup returns CDR1 SQVTM and CDR2 ANQGSEA. The CDR3 sequence is 14 residues long. J gave up 1 base and V 6 bases, and 4 bases lay outside the gene matches.

This clone was recorded a few times. This sequence joins TRBV19 and TRBJ2-5, with a tentative D call TRBD2 (6 bases). Trimming left V 7 bases short and J 4 bases short, with 19 bases between. CDR1 is LNHDA and CDR2 is SQIVND in the germline V gene (reference sequence). This CDR3 spans 15 amino acids. The CDR3 sequence is CASTARVLAGETQYF. In DNA form, the CDR3 reads TGTGCCAGTACCGCACGGGTACTAGCAGGAGAGACCCAGTACTTC.

The CDR3 sequence is CASSDPPSGSPYEQYF. CDR3 DNA: TGTGCCAGCAGTGATCCTCCTAGCGGGAGCCCCTACGAGCAGTACTTC. The chain recombines TRBV11-1 with TRBJ2-7; 10 bases are shared with TRBD2. V gave up 6 bases and J gave up 2 bases; unmatched junction bases: 10. The CDR3 consists of 16 residues. Germline-derived CDR1 and CDR2 are SGHAT and FQDESV (reference sequence).

V usage is TRBV28 and J usage is TRBJ2-2; D is ambiguous. Trimming took 3 bases from V and 6 from J, leaving 5 bases between them. Per the germline V gene, CDR1 is MDHEN and CDR2 is SYDVKM. The CDR3 is 12 amino acids. The CDR3 region is CASSLGSGELFF. CDR3 in DNA: TGTGCCAGCAGTTTGGGGTCCGGGGAGCTGTTTTTT.

The CDR3 DNA reads TGCAGCCGTGTGAGGGATAGCGGGAGTGAAGAGACCCAGTACTTC. Translating it yields CSRVRDSGSEETQYF. This rearrangement joins TRBV29-1 to TRBJ2-5, with 9 bases fitting TRBD2. Germline V gene sequence: CDR1 SQVTM, CDR2 ANQGSEA. With V trimmed by 8 bases and J by 3 bases, 13 bases remained unmatched. There are 15 residues in the CDR3.

For the CDR3, the DNA is TGTGCCAGCAGCCAAGATCAACAGGGGAACACTGAAGCTTTCTTT. Its translation is CASSQDQQGNTEAFF. The chain joins TRBV4-2 to TRBJ1-1, with TRBD1 as a possible D gene (6 bases). CDR1 is LGHNA and CDR2 is YNFKEQ in the germline V gene. This CDR3 is built from 15 residues. V was clipped by 0 bases and J by 1 base, with 9 bases between them.